These T cell receptor beta chains were read from a single sample in a study of cytomegalovirus exposure and HLA in healthy donors. TCRdb's table, derived via immunoSEQ multiplex PCR, lists solely in-frame clones and lacks some. The sample consists of more than 95,000 clones, more than 95% of them appearing once. Material: PBMCs. The receptors here all came from a man aged 18-30 years in good health and CMV-seronegative. Both conserved end residues are part of each CDR3. The D gene is left open where the match is weak. Expanded clones are given a class, and other clones once, few, many or no size at all.

v_gene: TRBV7-3
j_gene: TRBJ2-1
abundance: few
d_gene: -
CDR3aa: CASSAEWTAQQNEQFF
CDR3nt: TGTGCCAGCAGCGCCGAGTGGACAGCACAACAGAATGAGCAGTTCTTC

v_gene: TRBV27
j_gene: TRBJ2-1
abundance: -
d_gene: TRBD2
CDR3aa: CASSFGGGGEQFF
CDR3nt: TGTGCCAGCAGTTTCGGGGGGGGAGGTGAGCAGTTCTTC

v_gene: TRBV5-4
j_gene: TRBJ2-3
abundance: -
d_gene: -
CDR3aa: CASSLGGGTDTQYF
CDR3nt: TGTGCCAGCAGTCTGGGAGGGGGAACAGATACGCAGTATTTT

v_gene: TRBV29-1
j_gene: TRBJ2-7
abundance: -
d_gene: -
CDR3aa: CSVALNRERQLQYF
CDR3nt: TGCAGCGTCGCGCTCAACCGGGAGAGACAATTGCAGTACTTC

v_gene: TRBV28
j_gene: TRBJ1-1
abundance: -
d_gene: -
CDR3aa: CASSRPGGTEAFF
CDR3nt: TGTGCCAGCAGTAGGCCCGGGGGAACTGAAGCTTTCTTT

v_gene: TRBV7-9
j_gene: TRBJ2-1
abundance: -
d_gene: TRBD2
CDR3aa: CASSFERELDEQFF
CDR3nt: TGTGCCAGCAGCTTTGAGCGGGAGCTAGATGAGCAGTTCTTC

v_gene: TRBV9
j_gene: TRBJ2-7
abundance: once
d_gene: -
CDR3aa: CASSVRAGDYEQYF
CDR3nt: TGTGCCAGCAGCGTACGAGCAGGGGACTACGAGCAGTACTTC

v_gene: TRBV9
j_gene: TRBJ2-2
abundance: -
d_gene: -
CDR3aa: CASRTQIRERNTGELFF
CDR3nt: TGTGCCAGCAGGACCCAGATTCGGGAGCGGAACACCGGGGAGCTGTTTTTT

v_gene: TRBV5-8
j_gene: TRBJ1-5
abundance: -
d_gene: -
CDR3aa: CASSLFLANQPQHF
CDR3nt: TGTGCCAGCAGCTTGTTTCTAGCAAATCAGCCCCAGCATTTT

v_gene: TRBV19
j_gene: TRBJ1-5
abundance: -
d_gene: -
CDR3aa: CASSIGVLATRDGQPQHF
CDR3nt: TGTGCCAGTAGTATAGGGGTACTGGCGACGAGGGATGGACAGCCCCAGCATTTT

v_gene: TRBV11-2
j_gene: TRBJ1-1
abundance: -
d_gene: TRBD1
CDR3aa: CASSITTGAPNTEAFF
CDR3nt: TGTGCCAGCAGCATCACCACAGGGGCGCCTAACACTGAAGCTTTCTTT

v_gene: TRBV4-3
j_gene: TRBJ1-5
abundance: -
d_gene: -
CDR3aa: CASSQEQGSGQPQHF
CDR3nt: TGCGCCAGCAGCCAAGAACAGGGATCCGGGCAGCCCCAGCATTTT

v_gene: TRBV9
j_gene: TRBJ1-1
abundance: -
d_gene: -
CDR3aa: CASSSRGWNTEAFF
CDR3nt: TGTGCCAGCAGTTCTAGGGGTTGGAACACTGAAGCTTTCTTT

v_gene: TRBV30
j_gene: TRBJ1-3
abundance: -
d_gene: -
CDR3aa: CAWRPGIDTIYF
CDR3nt: TGTGCCTGGAGGCCGGGGATTGACACCATATATTTT

v_gene: TRBV7-3
j_gene: TRBJ2-2
abundance: -
d_gene: -
CDR3aa: CATTEVDVTGELFF
CDR3nt: TGTGCCACCACGGAGGTTGATGTCACCGGGGAGCTGTTTTTT